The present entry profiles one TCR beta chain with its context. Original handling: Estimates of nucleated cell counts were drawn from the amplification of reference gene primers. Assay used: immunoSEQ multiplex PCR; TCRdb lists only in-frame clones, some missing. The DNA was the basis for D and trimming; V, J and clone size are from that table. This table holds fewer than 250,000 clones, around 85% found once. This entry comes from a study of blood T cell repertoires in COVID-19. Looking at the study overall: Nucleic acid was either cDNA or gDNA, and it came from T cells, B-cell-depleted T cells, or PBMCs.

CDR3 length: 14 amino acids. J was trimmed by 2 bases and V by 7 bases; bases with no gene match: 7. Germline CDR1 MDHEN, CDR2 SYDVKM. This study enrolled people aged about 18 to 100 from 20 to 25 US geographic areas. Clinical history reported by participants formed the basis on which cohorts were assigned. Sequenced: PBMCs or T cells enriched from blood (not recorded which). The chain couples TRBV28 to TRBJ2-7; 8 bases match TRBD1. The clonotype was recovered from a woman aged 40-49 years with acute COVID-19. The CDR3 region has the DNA TGTGCCAGCAAGGGGCAGGGGGCAACCTACGAGCAGTACTTC. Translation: CASKGQGATYEQYF.